The TCR beta chain under discussion was sequenced for a study of graft-versus-host responses after intestinal transplantation. Study at large: Anti-thymocyte globulin induction, then tacrolimus and steroids for about 3 years, went to all recipients. Points from the study as a whole: The authors found GvH clones in recipient marrow, some appearing first in ileum or blood. With peak circulating GvH clone levels came an association with early post-transplant HvG declines. Individuals carrying graft-donor T cell macrochimerism showed high graft-versus-host to host-versus-graft clonal ratios in allografts.

Only in-frame clones appear in the TCRdb table, and some are missing; sequencing was by immunoSEQ multiplex PCR. The sample records around 25,000 clones, 70% to 90% being singletons. V was shortened by 4 bases and J by 0 bases, with 10 bases between the two germline ends. CDR3 length: 14 residues. Of note for this clone: The antigen is not known.

The sequencing used PBMCs, collected approximately 450 days after intestinal transplant. This TCR came from a human patient who received an intestinal transplant, so some T cells may come from the graft donor. The V gene is TRBV23-1, the J gene TRBJ2-7; possibly TRBD1 for D (5 bases). TRBV23-1 belongs to the ORF category, with a function that is uncertain. CDR3 region: CASSPSGHSYEQYF. CDR3 nucleotide sequence: TGCGCCAGCAGTCCGTCAGGGCACTCCTACGAGCAGTACTTC.